One T cell receptor beta chain is described in this entry. V was trimmed by 2 bases and J by 5 bases, leaving 12 bases between them. The germline CDR1 and CDR2 sequences are MGHDK and SYGVNS. The CDR3 spans 15 residues. The sample comes from a study of blood T cell repertoires in COVID-19. Overall study: Collection of acute and convalescent COVID-19 samples took place in the United States, Italy and Spain. PBMCs, B-cell-depleted T cells, or T cells were the source of the cDNA or gDNA that made up the material.

As handled by the study authors: The authors estimated nucleated cell counts from reference gene primer amplification. TCRdb's copy holds only in-frame clones and misses some; the assay was immunoSEQ multiplex PCR. V, J and clone size were drawn from that table, and D and trimming were deduced from the DNA. The data contain 85,000 to 90,000 clones, around 80% of them singletons. The receptor's source is a woman at least 80 years old with acute or convalescent COVID-19. J is TRBJ2-2 and V is TRBV25-1; D might be TRBD1 (6 bases). The material sequenced was peripheral blood. CDR3 region: CASSEGGTGTGELFF. The CDR3 DNA reads TGTGCCAGCAGTGAAGGGGGCACGGGTACCGGGGAGCTGTTTTTT.